These 27 T cell receptor beta chains came from one sample sequenced in a study of T cells after yellow fever vaccination. Each CDR3 protein is one row after TCRdb ran MiXCR on the 5' RACE reads. The sample shows around 610,000 distinct CDR3 sequences, 13% of them seen only once. The material was PBMCs, obtained on the day of the yellow fever booster vaccination. These receptors all stem from a man aged 25 to 45 who received the YFV17D yellow fever vaccine.

The chain recombines TRBV4-3 with TRBJ2-7, with 8 nucleotides matching TRBD1. This CDR3 spans 13 amino acids. The V gene's germline CDR1 is LGHNA and CDR2 YSLEER. V gave up 1 base and J gave up 7 bases; unmatched junction bases: 3. The CDR3 region is CASSQADRGEQYF. The CDR3 DNA is TGCGCCAGCAGCCAAGCCGACAGGGGAGAGCAGTACTTC.

This chain uses TRBV5-1 with TRBJ2-7; the D gene is possibly TRBD2 (5 bases). The germline gives CDR1 SGHRS, CDR2 YFSETQ. The CDR3 has 14 residues. Trimming removed 4 bases at V and 9 bases at J, with 20 bases between. This CDR3 is CASSPAVSFEGQYF. The CDR3 bases are TGCGCCAGCAGCCCCGCAGTTTCTTTCGAGGGGCAGTACTTC.

The chain recombines TRBV14 with TRBJ1-4; perhaps TRBD1 as D (5 bases). Trimming took 4 bases from V and 6 from J, leaving 12 bases between them. The CDR3 runs to 14 residues. Looked up from germline, CDR1 is SGHDN and CDR2 is FVKESK. CDR3 DNA sequence: TGTGCCAGCAGCCGGGGAGGGGCGTATGAAAAACTGTTTTTT. Amino acids: CASSRGGAYEKLFF.

This clonotype was seen many times. This rearrangement joins TRBV27 to TRBJ2-1; D is possibly TRBD1 (5 bases). The CDR3 contains 11 residues. Germline V gene sequence: CDR1 MNHEY, CDR2 SMNVEV (reference sequence). The V gene lost 3 bases and the J gene lost 9 bases, with 6 bases spanning the gap. In DNA, the CDR3 is TGTGCCAGCAGTTTTGGGGCTGAGCAGTTCTTC. Translating gives CASSFGAEQFF.

The sample holds a few counts of this clonotype. The genes are TRBV7-2 and TRBJ2-2; D is possibly TRBD2 (6 bases). V was pared by 5 bases and J by 6 bases, with 19 bases between. CDR1 is SGHTA and CDR2 is FQGNSA in the germline V gene. CDR3 length: 16 residues. The CDR3: CASSPEATSSSGELFF. CDR3 nucleotide sequence: TGTGCCAGCAGCCCAGAAGCGACTAGTTCTTCCGGGGAGCTGTTTTTT.

V and J are TRBV6-2 or TRBV6-3 and TRBJ2-5; TRBD2 is a possible D gene (6 bases). The length of the CDR3 is 16 residues. Trimming left V 0 bases short and J 1 base short, with 12 bases between. Germline V gene sequence: CDR1 MNHEY, CDR2 SVGEGT. The CDR3 region has the DNA TGTGCCAGCAGTTACTCGACGGCGGGGACCCAAGAGACCCAGTACTTC. Its protein is CASSYSTAGTQETQYF.

The V and J genes are TRBV20-1 and TRBJ2-1; TRBD2 agrees at 7 bases. From germline, CDR1 is DFQATT and CDR2 SNEGSKA (reference sequence). Unmatched junction bases numbered 7, after V lost 1 base and J lost 1 base. The CDR3 totals 16 residues. The CDR3 bases are TGCAGTGCTAGAGCTACACTAGCGCGGTCCTACAATGAGCAGTTCTTC. It yields the protein CSARATLARSYNEQFF.

The V gene is TRBV6-1, the J gene TRBJ2-2; D not certain. The CDR3 runs 14 residues. The germline V and J ends were trimmed by 7 bases and 1 base, with 10 bases remaining between them. CDR1 is MNHNS, CDR2 SASEGT, per germline. CDR3 coding DNA: TGTGCCAGCACCCCGAGAGGGAACACCGGGGAGCTGTTTTTT. Its translation: CASTPRGNTGELFF.

This clonotype occurred a few times. CDR3 DNA sequence: TGCGCCAGCAGCTTACAAGAGACTGAAGCTTTCTTT. Amino acid sequence: CASSLQETEAFF. V and J are TRBV5-1 and TRBJ1-1; D remains unclear. The CDR3 is 12 amino acids. Per germline, CDR1 SGHRS and CDR2 YFSETQ. The germline V and J ends were trimmed by 2 bases and 5 bases, with 7 bases remaining between them.

The chain has TRBV29-1 and TRBJ2-1; possible D gene TRBD2, 5 bases. V lost 5 bases and J lost 7, with 18 bases in between. Germline CDR1 is SQVTM and CDR2 is ANQGSEA. This CDR3 region has 14 residues. The CDR3 reads CSVILVTGFNEQFF. The CDR3 nucleotides read TGCAGCGTTATTCTGGTTACGGGGTTTAATGAGCAGTTCTTC.

This sequence joins TRBV6-5 and TRBJ2-1; 13 bases map to TRBD2. Germline CDR1 and CDR2: MNHEY and SVGAGI. Losses at the gene ends were 3 bases for V and 6 bases for J; bases not matched to a gene: 8. The CDR3 has 17 residues. This CDR3 is CASSYRPGTSGTNEQFF. The CDR3 nucleotides read TGTGCCAGCAGTTATCGACCCGGGACTAGCGGGACCAATGAGCAGTTCTTC.

This clonotype showed up just a few times. The chain has TRBV29-1 and TRBJ2-7; TRBD2 aligns across 15 bases. Germline-derived CDR1 and CDR2 are SQVTM and ANQGSEA. The CDR3 is 14 residues long. The ends lost 4 bases at V and 7 bases at J; junction bases unmatched: 5. CDR3 region: CSVGGLAGGREQYF. Here the CDR3 DNA reads TGCAGCGTTGGGGGACTAGCGGGAGGTAGGGAGCAGTACTTC.

At least ten counts were recorded for this clonotype. The germline gene is not matched at one end of the junction; a read error may be the cause. The V and J genes are TRBV12-3 or TRBV12-4 and TRBJ2-1; a weak D match, TRBD1 (6 bases). This CDR3 has 12 amino acids. The CDR3 sequence: CASSLGGNEQFF. In nucleotides, the CDR3 is TGTGCCAGCAGCTTAGGGGGCAATGAGCAGTTCTTC.

The rearrangement uses TRBV21-1 and TRBJ1-6. TRBV21-1 is deemed a pseudogene. This CDR3 has 16 residues. The chain's CDR3 is CASSPRRGGGKSPLHF. In DNA form, the CDR3 reads TGTGCCAGCAGCCCCAGACGAGGTGGTGGGAAGTCACCCCTCCACTTT.

This chain links TRBV7-6 with TRBJ2-3; tentatively, D is TRBD2 (5 bases). Germline CDR1 is SGHVS and CDR2 is FNYEAQ. The V end was cut by 3 bases, the J end by 2 bases, with 21 bases between. The CDR3 covers 18 residues. CDR3 DNA: TGTGCCAGCAGCTTTTCCCCGGAGGCGGGCCGACTCACAGATACGCAGTATTTT. Residues: CASSFSPEAGRLTDTQYF.

This clonotype was observed a handful of times. The CDR3 DNA sequence: TGTGCCAGCAGGGGATCCTTGGGGAGACCCACTGAAGCTTTCTTT. Its translation: CASRGSLGRPTEAFF. The chain uses TRBV2 and TRBJ1-1; D unresolved. Germline V gives CDR1 SNHLY, CDR2 FYNNEI. The CDR3 is made up of 15 amino acids. The V end was cut by 6 bases, the J end by 4 bases, with 18 bases between.

This clonotype has more than one count but fewer than ten. The rearrangement joins TRBV7-6 to TRBJ2-2, with D unclear. The length of the CDR3 is 17 residues. Germline assignment: CDR1 SGHVS and CDR2 FNYEAQ. V was clipped by 4 bases and J by 6 bases, with 21 bases between them. The CDR3 coding sequence is TGTGCCAGCAGCTACGGTGGGAAGCACCCGGCCCCCGGGGAGCTGTTTTTT. Its protein product is CASSYGGKHPAPGELFF.

Note on this clonotype: A read error is possible here, since a much larger clone lies one base away. The chain is built from TRBV7-2 and TRBJ2-3, with TRBD2 matching 11 bases. Unmatched junction bases numbered 1, after V lost 4 bases and J lost 1 base. The CDR3 runs 15 residues. CDR1 and CDR2 from the germline V gene are SGHTA and FQGNSA. The CDR3 DNA reads TGTGCCAGCAGCTCGACTAGCGGGGGCACAGATACGCAGTATTTT. It translates to CASSSTSGGTDTQYF. The variable domain in full, with the rest retrieved from reference TRBV7-2 and TRBJ2-3, is GAGVSQSPSNKVTEKGKDVELRCDPISGHTALYWYRQSLGQGLEFLIYFQGNSAPDKSGLPSDRFSAERTGGSVSTLTIQRTQQEDSAVYLCASSSTSGGTDTQYFGPGTRLTVL.

The CDR3 loop is CASSQERDSKNTGELFF. In DNA form, the CDR3 reads TGTGCCAGCAGCCAAGAGAGGGACAGCAAGAACACCGGGGAGCTGTTTTTT. The J gene is TRBJ2-2, the V gene TRBV14; 7 nucleotides align to TRBD1. CDR3 length: 17 residues. V lost 0 bases, J lost 1 base, and 5 bases stayed unmatched. Germline loops: CDR1 SGHDN, CDR2 FVKESK.

V gene TRBV6-5 combines with J gene TRBJ2-7; D could derive from TRBD1 or TRBD2 (6 bases each). V lost 2 bases and J 2 bases, leaving 13 bases between the germline ends. The CDR3 totals 15 residues. Germline lookup yields CDR1 MNHEY and CDR2 SVGAGI. CDR3 coding DNA: TGTGCCAGCAGTTACCGGGCGGGGACACCCTACGAGCAGTACTTC. Protein sequence: CASSYRAGTPYEQYF.

In this sample, this clonotype turned up a few times. CDR3: CASPPRGDEKHGDTQYF. The CDR3 nucleotides are TGTGCCAGCCCCCCTCGCGGGGACGAAAAACACGGAGATACGCAGTATTTT. The rearrangement uses TRBV7-9 and TRBJ2-3; a weak D match, TRBD2 (6 bases). V lost 8 bases, J lost 5 bases, and 26 bases lay in between. There are 17 residues in the CDR3. Germline V gene sequence: CDR1 SEHNR, CDR2 FQNEAQ (reference sequence). Complete variable domain (other parts from reference TRBV7-9 and TRBJ2-3): DTGVSQNPRHKITKRGQNVTFRCDPISEHNRLYWYRQTLGQGPEFLTYFQNEAQLEKSRLLSDRFSAERPKGSFSTLEIQRTEQGDSAMYLCASPPRGDEKHGDTQYFGPGTRLTVL.

The rearrangement uses TRBV6-5 and TRBJ1-1; perhaps TRBD1 as D (6 bases). The CDR3 contains 14 residues. V was trimmed by 0 bases and J by 4 bases, leaving 9 bases between them. Germline values: CDR1 MNHEY, CDR2 SVGAGI. The CDR3 is CASSYSGQTTEAFF. The DNA for the CDR3 is TGTGCCAGCAGTTACTCAGGACAGACCACTGAAGCTTTCTTT.

In this sample, this clonotype turned up a few times. This sequence joins TRBV20-1 and TRBJ2-7; D not resolved. V lost 5 bases and J lost 0, with 2 bases in between. Looked up from germline, CDR1 is DFQATT and CDR2 is SNEGSKA (reference sequence). The CDR3 sequence is 10 residues long. The CDR3 DNA is TGCAGTGCTTCCTCCTACGAGCAGTACTTC. It codes for CSASSYEQYF.

This clonotype showed up many times. The rearrangement joins TRBV7-2 to TRBJ2-1, with D possibly TRBD1 on 5 matching bases. The CDR3 covers 14 residues. Looked up from germline, CDR1 is SGHTA and CDR2 is FQGNSA. The V gene lost 5 bases and the J gene lost 8 bases, with 16 bases spanning the gap. The DNA for the CDR3 is TGTGCCAGCAGCGCCTGGACAAGACGGCATGAGCAGTTCTTC. Amino acid sequence: CASSAWTRRHEQFF.

The CDR3 here is CASKGPGGTLSNQPQHF. CDR3 nucleotide sequence: TGTGCCAGTAAAGGCCCCGGAGGGACACTTAGCAATCAGCCCCAGCATTTT. This chain uses TRBV2 with TRBJ1-5; a possible D gene is TRBD1 (6 bases). The germline V gene encodes CDR1 SNHLY and CDR2 FYNNEI. The CDR3 is 17 amino acids. Trimming shortened V by 9 bases and J by 0 bases, and 21 bases separated the two germline ends.

This clonotype showed up just a few times. The rearrangement uses TRBV9 and TRBJ2-1; perhaps D is TRBD1 or TRBD2 (6 bases each). Germline V gene lookup returns CDR1 SGDLS and CDR2 YYNGEE. This CDR3 contains 16 residues. V lost 4 bases and J 4 bases, leaving 18 bases between the germline ends. The CDR3 protein is CASSPGGSQLYNEQFF. CDR3 nucleotide sequence: TGTGCCAGCAGCCCCGGGGGCTCTCAACTTTACAATGAGCAGTTCTTC.

This clonotype was counted a few times. The rearrangement joins TRBV29-1 to TRBJ1-1, with D maybe TRBD1 (5 bases). Germline loops: CDR1 SQVTM, CDR2 ANQGSEA. The ends were cut back, 6 bases at V and 3 bases at J, with 11 bases in the middle. The CDR3 contains 12 residues. The CDR3 DNA reads as TGCAGCGTGGAGGGGAGTTACACTGAAGCTTTCTTT. Protein product: CSVEGSYTEAFF.